These 7 T cell receptor beta chains originate from one sample sequenced in a study of graft-versus-host responses after intestinal transplantation. Clones were read by immunoSEQ multiplex PCR, and TCRdb kept only the in-frame ones, dropping some. Of about 88,000 clones in the sample, approximately 94% were seen once. Their antigens are not known. The material sequenced was unstimulated CD4+ T cells sorted from spleen or lymph node cells, taken before transplant. All receptors come from a human donor who was the organ donor for an intestinal transplant.

V gene TRBV6-5 combines with J gene TRBJ1-2; the D is unclear. Trimming cost V 5 bases and J 4 bases, with 11 bases left between them. The germline CDR1 and CDR2 sequences are MNHEY and SVGAGI. The CDR3 is made up of 13 amino acids. CDR3 amino acids: CASSVPAVYGYTF. CDR3 DNA sequence: TGTGCCAGCAGTGTCCCAGCTGTCTATGGCTACACCTTC.

This chain connects TRBV7-2 to TRBJ2-3, with D possibly matching TRBD2 (5 bases). The V and J ends lost 1 base and 0 bases respectively, with 11 bases between them. CDR1 is SGHTA and CDR2 is FQGNSA in the germline V gene. The CDR3 contains 16 residues. The CDR3 DNA follows: TGTGCCAGCAGCTTAGAGTCGGGATTTAGCACAGATACGCAGTATTTT. Protein sequence: CASSLESGFSTDTQYF. The whole variable domain, remainder taken from reference TRBV7-2 and TRBJ2-3, is GAGVSQSPSNKVTEKGKDVELRCDPISGHTALYWYRQSLGQGLEFLIYFQGNSAPDKSGLPSDRFSAERTGGSVSTLTIQRTQQEDSAVYLCASSLESGFSTDTQYFGPGTRLTVL.

The chain is built from TRBV6-4 and TRBJ1-5; D might be TRBD1 (6 bases). Trimming removed 0 bases at V and 2 bases at J, with 17 bases between. The CDR3 length is 18 residues. Per the germline V gene, CDR1 is MRHNA and CDR2 is SNTAGT. The CDR3 here is CASSDSGDTLRGNQPQHF. The CDR3 nucleotides are TGTGCCAGCAGTGACTCAGGGGACACCCTGCGGGGCAATCAGCCCCAGCATTTT.

The chain carries TRBV7-8 and TRBJ2-7; D gene uncertain. Trimming removed 5 bases from V and 3 bases from J, with 14 bases in between. There are 14 residues in the CDR3. Germline V gene lookup returns CDR1 SGHVS and CDR2 FQNEAQ. DNA of the CDR3: TGTGCCAGCAGCCTACCGGGTCCTCTCTACGAGCAGTACTTC. This encodes CASSLPGPLYEQYF.

The rearrangement joins TRBV28 to TRBJ2-5; tentatively, D is TRBD1 or TRBD2 (6 bases each). Germline V gene sequence: CDR1 MDHEN, CDR2 SYDVKM. The CDR3 contains 17 residues. V was cut by 3 bases and J by 5 bases, with 22 bases left in between. CDR3 amino acids: CASSFRPRGLGWETQYF. The CDR3 DNA sequence: TGTGCCAGCAGTTTTCGGCCCCGGGGGCTGGGGTGGGAGACCCAGTACTTC.

The chain recombines TRBV13 with TRBJ1-1, with D perhaps TRBD1 (5 bases). V was shortened by 5 bases and J by 11 bases, with 18 bases between the two germline ends. Germline V gene data show CDR1 as PRHDT and CDR2 as FYEKMQ (reference sequence). This CDR3 comprises 13 residues. CDR3 region: CASSLDPDIRAFF. Here the CDR3 DNA reads TGTGCCAGCAGCCTCGATCCGGACATACGGGCTTTCTTT.

The chain carries TRBV5-6 and TRBJ1-1; 10 bases are a match to TRBD1. Germline CDR1 and CDR2: SGHDT and YYEEEE. The CDR3 sequence is 13 residues long. With 3 bases clipped from V and 4 bases from J, the junction kept 0 bases outside the gene matches. CDR3 sequence: CASSWTGGTEAFF. The CDR3, as DNA: TGTGCCAGCAGCTGGACAGGGGGCACTGAAGCTTTCTTT.